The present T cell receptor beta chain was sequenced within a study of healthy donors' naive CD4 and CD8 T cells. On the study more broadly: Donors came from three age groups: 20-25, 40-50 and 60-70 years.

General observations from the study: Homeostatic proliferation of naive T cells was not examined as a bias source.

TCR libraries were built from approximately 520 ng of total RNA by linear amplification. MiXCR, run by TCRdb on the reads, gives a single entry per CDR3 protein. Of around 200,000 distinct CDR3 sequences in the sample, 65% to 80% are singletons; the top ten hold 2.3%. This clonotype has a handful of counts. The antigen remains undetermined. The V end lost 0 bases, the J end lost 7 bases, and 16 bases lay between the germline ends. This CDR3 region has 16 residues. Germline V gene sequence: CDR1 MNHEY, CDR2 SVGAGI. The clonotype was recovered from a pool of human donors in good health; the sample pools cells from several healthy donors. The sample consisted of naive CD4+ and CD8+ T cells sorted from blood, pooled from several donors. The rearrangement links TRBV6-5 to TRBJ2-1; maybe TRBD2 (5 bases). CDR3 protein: CASSYSSVAGPNEQFF. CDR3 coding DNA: TGTGCCAGCAGTTACTCGTCCGTCGCGGGCCCTAATGAGCAGTTCTTC.